The source of this T cell receptor (beta chain) is a study of blood T cells in healthy people across ages (dated by TCRdb to between 2015 and 2016). About the full investigation: In model experiments, template switching captured roughly one uniquely barcoded TCR beta cDNA molecule for every two T cells. Donors were grouped into four age groups: young (average about 15 years), middle-aged (39), aged (over 55) and long-lived (approximately 78). To avoid experimental bias, donors of different ages were distributed randomly across sequencing lanes. The study measured age-related changes in TCR beta repertoire diversity using deep sequencing normalized with unique cDNA molecular identifiers. The study analyzed two additional independent replicas of 1 million unique cDNA reads from the same blood draw for two donors, one aged 18 to 30 and one aged 80 or older.

The library was obtained by 5' RACE. The instrument given in TCRdb is Illumina HiSeq 2500. The second PCR ran for about 7 to 11 cycles and used a J-beta primer mix along with a sample-barcoded 5' primer. Each TCR beta cDNA molecule received a unique molecular identifier from a template-switch 5' adaptor carrying 12 random nucleotides. Each sample yielded at least 2.5 million CDR3-containing paired-end reads. First-strand cDNA was synthesized from all RNA with the Mint cDNA synthesis kit, primed by a TRBC-specific oligonucleotide. All cDNA was treated with uracil-DNA glycosylase and then went through a first 18-cycle PCR with the universal primers M1SS and BC2_uni_R. The study's own analysis went as follows. Each sample was normalized by randomly selecting 1 million high-quality reads, each carrying a distinct molecular identifier. Instead of being binned into consensus sequences, reads that shared molecular identifiers were thrown out. CDR3 identification, clonotype clustering and error correction used MiTCR with a Q25 quality threshold and the strictest error-elimination algorithm. Lower-bound total TCR beta diversity was estimated with a nonparametric unseen species model using Euler transformation. TCRdb reprocessing: public reads trimmed at Q25 with fastp, clones called with MiXCR, in-frame beta chains kept. Rows are combined by CDR3 protein, so each entry shows the most common genes and DNA. TCRdb, rather than the study authors, made the V and J calls. Counted in this sample were fewer than 950,000 distinct CDR3 sequences; approximately 53% of them appeared once. The top ten hold about 42% of the sample.

Study-wide findings and limitations: Total diversity estimates from one million sequenced T cells were considered lower bounds and underestimates. Observed TCR beta diversity per million T cells fell roughly linearly with age, and a significant reduction was already apparent by age around 36. Observed TCR beta diversity correlated strongly with the percentage of naive T cells measured by flow cytometry. Since profiling was done on bulk unsorted PBMCs, naive and antigen-experienced compartments could not be conclusively compared. Because donor CMV infection status was unknown, age-related changes in expanded clonotypes were potentially confounded. Compared with the aged group, the long-lived group had more naive CD4+ T cells, fewer expanded clones and increased TCR diversity, suggesting age selection.

In its sample, this clonotype was seen a few times. Its target antigen remains unknown. The record has no base qualities; no much larger clone is one base away. V sheds 2 bases and J sheds 5 bases, leaving 12 bases between their ends. The CDR3 goes from the cysteine to the phenylalanine over 14 residues. Kept here is only the CDR3 DNA, which spans 42 bases and is read in frame from base 1. For CDR1 and CDR2, the germline V gene lists MNHEY and SVGAGI. The roughly 42 donors, aged roughly 6 to 100 years, were systemically healthy Caucasian individuals from Russia. About 9.6 milliliters of peripheral blood were collected from each donor into EDTA-treated Vacutainer tubes. Ficoll-Paque density-gradient centrifugation was used to isolate PBMCs, with at least 7 million per sample. Total RNA, at least 6 micrograms per sample, was extracted from PBMCs with Trizol reagent. The percentages of naive CD45RAhigh/CD27high T cells were determined by flow cytometry on a PBMC aliquot from every donor.

The chain is encoded by TRBV6-5 joined to TRBJ2-5, with no confident D gene call. This clonotype was sampled from a man older than 75 in good health. The sequencing sample was made of blood. The CDR3 region has the sequence CASSYGWAVETQYF. The DNA is as follows: TGTGCCAGCAGTTACGGGTGGGCAGTTGAGACCCAGTACTTC.